This T cell receptor beta chain came from a study of regulatory T cells in long-lasting Graves disease. In its sample, this clonotype was seen many times. Germline CDR1 reads SGHDN; CDR2 reads FVKESK. There are 14 residues in the CDR3. V lost 0 bases and J 9 bases, leaving 12 bases between the germline ends. Arm-PCR with iRepertoire HTBI primers amplified the CDR3 regions for these TCR beta libraries. TCRdb passed the multiplex PCR reads through MiXCR, listing each CDR3 protein once. Counted here are hundreds of thousands of distinct CDR3 sequences, less than 15% occurring once; the ten biggest clones make up over 7.5%. Time point denoted: newly diagnosed GD, antithyroid drugs for less than 3 months. Researchers made the TCR library from RNA that was extracted from PBMCs. These data also formed part of another study, on T cells in Graves' hyperthyroidism and ophthalmopathy.

Sequenced material: peripheral blood mononuclear cells (PBMCs), taken at new diagnosis, from a patient treated with antithyroid drugs. The chain has TRBV14 and TRBJ2-1; D perhaps matches TRBD1 (5 bases). The TCR originated in a man under 40 with Graves disease. CDR3 bases: TGTGCCAGCAGCCAAGAAGGCAGGGTGGGTGAGCAGTTCTTC. This encodes CASSQEGRVGEQFF.